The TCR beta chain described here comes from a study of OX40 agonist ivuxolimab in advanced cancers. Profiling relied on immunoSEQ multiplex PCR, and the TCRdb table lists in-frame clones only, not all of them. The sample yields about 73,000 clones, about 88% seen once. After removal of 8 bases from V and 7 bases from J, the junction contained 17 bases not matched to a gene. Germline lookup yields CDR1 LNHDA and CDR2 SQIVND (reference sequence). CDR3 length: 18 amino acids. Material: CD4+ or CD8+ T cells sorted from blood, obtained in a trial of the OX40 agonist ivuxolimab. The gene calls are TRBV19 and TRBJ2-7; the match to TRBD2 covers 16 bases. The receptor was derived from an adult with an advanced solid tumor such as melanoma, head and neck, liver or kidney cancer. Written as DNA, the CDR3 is TGTGCCAGTGAAAAAAGGCGGGGACTAGCGGGGGGGCCTGGTGAGCAGTACTTC. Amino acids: CASEKRRGLAGGPGEQYF.